This T cell receptor beta chain was observed in a study of T-cell reconstitution after alpha-beta-depleted transplantation in children. Whole-study results and caveats: Counts and diversity of T cells one year after transplant came mostly from newly produced T cells. The high TCRbeta diversity at day 60 in some patients came from surviving recipient T cells and thymic progenitors. As was reported, about two months after transplant, alpha-beta T cells came from several hundred expanded graft clones.

Preparation of the TCRbeta library involved a method that used unique molecular identifiers. TCRdb itself ran the PCR reads through MiXCR, one entry per CDR3 protein. The data contain approximately 230,000 distinct CDR3 sequences, more than 20% of them singletons. Worth noting for this clonotype: Its antigen remains unidentified.

CDR1 and CDR2 from the germline V gene are MNHNS and SASEGT. The CDR3 loop spans 15 amino acids. V was cut by 7 bases and J by 0 bases, with 13 bases left in between. The receptor was derived from a girl aged 2-15 years with Fanconi anemia, due to receive a stem cell transplant. The gene calls are TRBV6-1 and TRBJ1-5; D remains unclear. The sample was PBMCs, taken before TCRalphabeta/CD19-depleted stem cell transplant. DNA of the CDR3: TGTGCCAGCAAGGAGTGGGCCTATAGCAATCAGCCCCAGCATTTT. This translates into CASKEWAYSNQPQHF.